These 28 T cell receptor beta chains originate from one sample sequenced in a study of T cell responses to AZD1222 COVID-19 vaccine. Sequencing used immunoSEQ multiplex PCR; TCRdb keeps in-frame clones, though not all of them. This sample has around 120,000 clones; 75% to 90% occur once, and the top ten carry roughly 7%. Sequencing was performed on peripheral blood, taken 28 days after the second AZD1222 dose. The receptors originated from an adult who received the AZD1222 COVID-19 vaccine.

The chain links TRBV9 to TRBJ1-3, with a weak D call TRBD1 (6 bases). This CDR3 has 15 amino acids. V was clipped by 0 bases and J by 4 bases, with 11 bases between them. Germline CDR1 and CDR2: SGDLS and YYNGEE. CDR3 sequence reads: CASSVDPGAGNTIYF. DNA for the CDR3: TGTGCCAGCAGCGTAGATCCGGGGGCGGGAAACACCATATATTTT. Complete variable domain (other parts from reference TRBV9 and TRBJ1-3): DSGVTQTPKHLITATGQRVTLRCSPRSGDLSVYWYQQSLDQGLQFLIQYYNGEERAKGNILERFSAQQFPDLHSELNLSSLELGDSALYFCASSVDPGAGNTIYFGEGSWLTVV.

This chain uses TRBV7-2 with TRBJ1-1; TRBD1 aligns across 7 bases. V lost 1 base to trimming and J lost 7 bases; unmatched junction nucleotides: 0. The CDR3 extends over 12 amino acids. CDR1 is SGHTA, CDR2 FQGNSA, per germline. CDR3 residues: CASSLGTGEAFF. DNA of the CDR3: TGTGCCAGCAGCTTAGGGACAGGTGAAGCTTTCTTT.

The chain is built from TRBV9 and TRBJ2-2, with TRBD1 as a possible D gene (6 bases). The germline V gene has CDR1 SGDLS and CDR2 YYNGEE. The CDR3 has 15 amino acids. V lost 4 bases and J 6 bases, leaving 16 bases between the germline ends. The CDR3 coding sequence is TGTGCCAGCAGCCCCCAGGGGCTGTCTGCCGGGGAGCTGTTTTTT. Protein: CASSPQGLSAGELFF.

The J gene is TRBJ1-3, the V gene TRBV11-2; a weak D match, TRBD1 (5 bases). V gave up 1 base and J gave up 4 bases, with 8 bases separating them. The CDR3 extends over 14 amino acids. Germline V CDR1 and CDR2: SGHAT, FQNNGV. CDR3 amino acids: CASSLAGGGNTIYF. The CDR3, as DNA: TGTGCCAGCAGCTTAGCGGGGGGAGGAAACACCATATATTTT.

In the case of this clone: Other DNA sequences of this sample code for an identical CDR3. V and J are TRBV5-6 and TRBJ2-6; D is undetermined. The CDR3 consists of 15 residues. Germline V gene sequence: CDR1 SGHDT, CDR2 YYEEEE. Trimming shortened V by 4 bases and J by 0 bases, and 8 bases separated the two germline ends. DNA of the CDR3: TGTGCCAGCAGCCTCGGTGCCTCTGGGGCCAACGTCCTGACTTTC. Its protein product is CASSLGASGANVLTF. The variable domain in full, with the rest retrieved from reference TRBV5-6 and TRBJ2-6, is DAGVTQSPTHLIKTRGQQVTLRCSPKSGHDTVSWYQQALGQGPQFIFQYYEEEERQRGNFPDRFSGHQFPNYSSELNVNALLLGDSALYLCASSLGASGANVLTFGAGSRLTVL.

This chain connects TRBV11-2 to TRBJ1-1, with TRBD1 as a possible D gene (6 bases). The germline V and J ends were trimmed by 2 bases and 4 bases, with 17 bases remaining between them. Germline CDR1 SGHAT, CDR2 FQNNGV. The CDR3 consists of 16 residues. The CDR3 protein is CASSLLPGGQPTEAFF. The DNA of the CDR3 is TGTGCCAGCAGCTTACTCCCGGGTGGACAGCCCACTGAAGCTTTCTTT. Complete variable domain (other parts from reference TRBV11-2 and TRBJ1-1): EAGVAQSPRYKIIEKRQSVAFWCNPISGHATLYWYQQILGQGPKLLIQFQNNGVVDDSQLPKDRFSAERLKGVDSTLKIQPAKLEDSAVYLCASSLLPGGQPTEAFFGQGTRLTVV.

The chain uses TRBV3-1 (or the pseudogene TRBV3-2) and TRBJ1-1; 9 bases are shared with TRBD1. The CDR3 sequence is 14 residues long. Germline V gene sequence: CDR1 LGHDT, CDR2 YNNKEL (reference sequence). Trimming removed 5 bases from V and 11 bases from J; junction bases left unmatched: 12. CDR3 protein: CASSKQGQGVYAFF. The DNA for the CDR3 is TGTGCCAGCAGCAAACAGGGACAGGGCGTTTATGCTTTCTTT.

The chain links TRBV28 to TRBJ2-1; 11 bases agree with TRBD2. The V gene's germline CDR1 is MDHEN and CDR2 SYDVKM. V was pared by 5 bases and J by 9 bases, with 12 bases of the junction left unmatched. The CDR3 has 16 residues. CDR3 loop: CASSGGIAGGPLEQFF. In DNA form, the CDR3 reads TGTGCCAGCAGTGGTGGGATAGCGGGAGGGCCACTTGAGCAGTTCTTC.

This clone was counted once. CDR3 protein: CASSLDGRQGYF. DNA of the CDR3: TGTGCCAGCAGCTTGGACGGCCGACAGGGGTACTTC. The chain uses TRBV5-5 and TRBJ2-7; TRBD1 aligns across 7 bases. V was pared by 0 bases and J by 12 bases, with 6 bases of the junction left unmatched. CDR1 is SGHKS, CDR2 YYEKEE, per germline (reference sequence). The CDR3 sequence is 12 residues long.

The chain employs TRBV11-2 and TRBJ2-1; D remains unclear. CDR1 and CDR2 (germline): SGHAT, FQNNGV. CDR3 length: 12 amino acids. The V gene lost 4 bases and the J gene lost 8 bases, with 9 bases spanning the gap. CDR3 nucleotides: TGTGCCAGCAGCTCATCGGGTTATGAGCAGTTCTTC. Protein: CASSSSGYEQFF.

The J gene is TRBJ2-7, the V gene TRBV5-8; 9 nucleotides match TRBD1. The CDR3 contains 14 residues. With 4 bases clipped from V and 1 base from J, the junction kept 3 bases outside the gene matches. Per the germline V gene, CDR1 is SGHTS and CDR2 is YDEGEE. This chain's CDR3 is CASSRDRASYEQYF. The CDR3 nucleotides are TGTGCCAGCAGCCGGGACAGGGCGTCCTACGAGCAGTACTTC.

This clone has just a few counts. The genes are TRBV18 and TRBJ1-1; D gene ambiguous. Between the trimmed V and J ends, which lost 3 bases and 0 bases, there was a span of 14 bases. This CDR3 contains 16 residues. Germline V gene data show CDR1 as KGHSH and CDR2 as LQKENI. CDR3 in amino acids: CASSPPLGTMNTEAFF. CDR3 nucleotide sequence: TGTGCCAGCTCACCTCCGTTGGGTACGATGAACACTGAAGCTTTCTTT.

The V call is TRBV19, the J call TRBJ2-5; D is unclear. Trimming left V 4 bases short and J 2 bases short, with 11 bases between. CDR1 LNHDA and CDR2 SQIVND come from the germline V gene (reference sequence). There are 14 residues in the CDR3. CDR3: CASSSRRMQETQYF. The CDR3 coding sequence is TGTGCCAGTAGTAGTCGGCGCATGCAAGAGACCCAGTACTTC.

The chain has TRBV4-2 and TRBJ2-3; TRBD2 is a possible D gene (6 bases). CDR3 length equals 15 residues. CDR1 LGHNA and CDR2 YNFKEQ come from the germline V gene. The V end was cut by 3 bases, the J end by 0 bases, with 10 bases between. In nucleotides, the CDR3 is TGTGCCAGCAGCCAGGTCGGGACTAGCACAGATACGCAGTATTTT. It translates to CASSQVGTSTDTQYF.

The chain carries TRBV5-6 and TRBJ2-4, with 12 positions matching TRBD1. The V and J ends lost 2 bases and 0 bases, in that order; junction bases with no gene match: 6. This CDR3 is 18 amino acids long. Germline values: CDR1 SGHDT, CDR2 YYEEEE. CDR3 loop: CASSFGTGGVLAKNIQYF. Written as DNA, the CDR3 is TGTGCCAGCAGCTTCGGGACAGGGGGCGTACTAGCCAAAAACATTCAGTACTTC.

This rearrangement joins TRBV9 to TRBJ2-1; TRBD2 is a possible D gene (5 bases). V dropped 4 bases and J dropped 1 base, with 15 bases sitting between them. Germline V CDR1 and CDR2: SGDLS, YYNGEE. This CDR3 region has 16 residues. The CDR3 coding sequence is TGTGCCAGCAGCCCCCGACCCAGCGGTTCCTACAATGAGCAGTTCTTC. Translated, it gives CASSPRPSGSYNEQFF.

The chain uses TRBV7-8 and TRBJ2-1; D is uncertain. The CDR3 extends over 16 amino acids. Per germline, CDR1 SGHVS and CDR2 FQNEAQ. V gave up 3 bases and J gave up 3 bases, with 15 bases separating them. Here the CDR3 DNA reads TGTGCCAGCAGCTTTCGCTTTAGAGCTCTCTACAATGAGCAGTTCTTC. This sequence encodes CASSFRFRALYNEQFF.

The chain has TRBV11-3 and TRBJ2-1, with 12 bases that match TRBD2. Germline CDR1 and CDR2: SGHNT and YENEEA. The ends lost 6 bases at V and 5 bases at J; junction bases unmatched: 5. This CDR3 is 15 amino acids long. CDR3 sequence reads: CASSPLAGGHNEQFF. Written as DNA, the CDR3 is TGTGCCAGCAGTCCTCTAGCGGGGGGGCACAATGAGCAGTTCTTC. Full variable domain (rest looked up from reference TRBV11-3 and TRBJ2-1): EAGVVQSPRYKIIEKKQPVAFWCNPISGHNTLYWYLQNLGQGPELLIRYENEEAVDDSQLPKDRFSAERLKGVDSTLKIQPAELGDSAVYLCASSPLAGGHNEQFFGPGTRLTVL.

The rearrangement uses TRBV19 and TRBJ1-1; no clear D gene. Trimming took 4 bases from V and 13 from J, leaving 13 bases between them. The CDR3 is made up of 11 amino acids. The germline CDR1 and CDR2 sequences are LNHDA and SQIVND (reference sequence). The CDR3 here is CASSTSEGGFF. The CDR3 bases are TGTGCCAGTAGTACCAGTGAGGGAGGTTTCTTT.

The rearrangement links TRBV24-1 to TRBJ2-1; 13 bases line up with TRBD2. Losses at the gene ends were 2 bases for V and 0 bases for J; bases not matched to a gene: 9. The CDR3 spans 20 residues. Germline V lookup: CDR1 KGHDR, CDR2 SFDVKD. CDR3 DNA sequence: TGTGCCACCAGTGATTCTGGGACTAGCGGGGCGCTAAGCTCCTACAATGAGCAGTTCTTC. Translating it yields CATSDSGTSGALSSYNEQFF.

This clone was observed a few times. J is TRBJ1-1 and V is TRBV2, with D perhaps matching TRBD1 (5 bases). Germline assignment: CDR1 SNHLY and CDR2 FYNNEI. V gave up 4 bases and J gave up 4 bases, with 7 bases separating them. The CDR3 contains 12 residues. Written as DNA, the CDR3 is TGTGCCAGCAGTGCAGGGCGCACTGAAGCTTTCTTT. Translating gives CASSAGRTEAFF.

The V and J genes are TRBV7-2 and TRBJ2-5, with D perhaps TRBD2 (6 bases). V was shortened by 1 base and J by 4 bases, with 16 bases between the two germline ends. Germline V gene lookup returns CDR1 SGHTA and CDR2 FQGNSA. The CDR3 spans 16 residues. Here the CDR3 DNA reads TGTGCCAGCAGCTTAGGGGCGGGGAGCCCAATAGAGACCCAGTACTTC. As protein: CASSLGAGSPIETQYF.

The chain couples TRBV4-3 to TRBJ1-4; unclear D gene. Germline CDR1 reads LGHNA; CDR2 reads YSLEER. Trimming took off 2 bases at V and 7 bases at J, with 20 bases between the two ends. The CDR3 is 17 residues long. CDR3 in amino acids: CASSQTVTNPRGEKLFF. As DNA, the CDR3 is TGCGCCAGCAGCCAAACGGTGACAAATCCTCGGGGTGAAAAACTGTTTTTT.

The chain joins TRBV7-3 to TRBJ2-3; D call uncertain. This CDR3 has 13 residues. CDR1 and CDR2 from the germline V gene are SGHTA and FQGTGA. The germline V and J ends were trimmed by 4 bases and 2 bases, with 7 bases remaining between them. The CDR3 loop is CASSSVPTDTQYF. DNA of the CDR3: TGTGCCAGCAGCTCAGTCCCCACAGATACGCAGTATTTT.

The rearrangement uses TRBV24-1 and TRBJ2-1, with 13 bases matching TRBD2. CDR1 and CDR2 from the germline V gene are KGHDR and SFDVKD. This CDR3 contains 16 residues. J lost 8 bases, V lost 3 bases, and 6 bases had no gene match. The CDR3 reads CATSDPGLAGVYEQFF. CDR3 DNA: TGTGCCACCAGTGATCCCGGACTAGCGGGAGTATATGAGCAGTTCTTC.

This chain links TRBV29-1 with TRBJ2-3, with TRBD2 matching over 7 bases. Germline V lookup: CDR1 SQVTM, CDR2 ANQGSEA. CDR3 size: 14 residues. J lost 5 bases, V lost 4 bases, and 9 bases had no gene match. The CDR3 reads CSVGLAGDGDTQYF. DNA of the CDR3: TGCAGCGTTGGTCTGGCGGGAGACGGAGATACGCAGTATTTT.

The chain has TRBV7-2 and TRBJ2-3; D is undetermined. The germline V gene encodes CDR1 SGHTA and CDR2 FQGNSA. The CDR3 runs 15 residues. V gave up 1 base and J gave up 2 bases, with 10 bases separating them. CDR3 sequence reads: CASSLVVGNTDTQYF. The DNA for the CDR3 is TGTGCCAGCAGCTTAGTAGTCGGAAACACAGATACGCAGTATTTT.

The chain is built from TRBV19 and TRBJ2-5, with D perhaps matching TRBD2 (6 bases). The CDR3 is 15 amino acids. Germline V gene lookup returns CDR1 LNHDA and CDR2 SQIVND (reference sequence). The V end lost 5 bases, the J end lost 4 bases, and 17 bases lay between the germline ends. The CDR3 protein is CASSGGAGRGETQYF. DNA of the CDR3: TGTGCCAGTAGTGGCGGTGCGGGGCGGGGAGAGACCCAGTACTTC.